This T cell receptor (beta chain) was recovered during a study of regulatory T cells in long-lasting Graves disease. Investigators prepared the TCR beta libraries by applying iRepertoire HTBI primers and Arm-PCR of CDR3 regions. TCRdb fed the multiplex PCR reads into MiXCR, producing one record per CDR3 protein. Altogether under 450,000 distinct CDR3 sequences are present, about 20% being singletons, with the ten largest covering about a quarter. Germline CDR1 is MGHDK and CDR2 is SYGVNS. The CDR3 extends over 16 amino acids. Trimming removed 1 base from V and 3 bases from J, with 15 bases in between. Noted time point: persistent/refractory GD, antithyroid drugs over 5 years with positive TRAb. Isolated PBMC RNA provided the starting material for the TCR library. In this sample, this clonotype turned up a few times.

The chain employs TRBV25-1 and TRBJ1-2; no definite D call. The TCR originated in a female donor with Graves disease. The source material was peripheral blood mononuclear cells (PBMCs), sampled when the disease was refractory, from a patient treated with antithyroid drugs. CDR3 in amino acids: CASSELFTESHYGYTF. The CDR3 nucleotides read TGTGCCAGCAGTGAATTGTTCACGGAATCCCACTATGGCTACACCTTC.